This section outlines one T cell receptor beta chain sequence together with its context. Its target antigen remains unknown. The sample holds no much larger clone one base away, and base qualities are not on file. These data originate in a study of technical replicates of blood from a handful of donors (dated by TCRdb to about 2017). The library relied on the immunoSEQ multiplex PCR assay. TCRdb took this table from immuneACCESS and kept in-frame rearrangements with V and J called. Such tables lack part of the clones; where checked against another copy, unresolved V genes explain under half of the gap, and the rest is unexplained. For this sample there are over 10,000 clones; 95% appear just once. The biggest ten clones account for around 7.4% of the sample. The germline V gene specifies MGHRA as CDR1 and YSYEKL as CDR2. From its cysteine to its phenylalanine, the CDR3 spans 14 amino acids. Left in the record is the CDR3 DNA by itself, 42 bases read in frame from the first base. Relative to germline, V is 0 bases shorter and J is 8 bases shorter, with 11 bases between their ends.

The sample was PBMCs. The rearrangement combines TRBV4-1 with TRBJ2-1; too little of a D gene remains to name it. The sequence came from a human donor in good health. The DNA is TGCGCCAGCAGCCAAGATAGTGTACTATATGAGCAGTTCTTC. Translated, it reads CASSQDSVLYEQFF.